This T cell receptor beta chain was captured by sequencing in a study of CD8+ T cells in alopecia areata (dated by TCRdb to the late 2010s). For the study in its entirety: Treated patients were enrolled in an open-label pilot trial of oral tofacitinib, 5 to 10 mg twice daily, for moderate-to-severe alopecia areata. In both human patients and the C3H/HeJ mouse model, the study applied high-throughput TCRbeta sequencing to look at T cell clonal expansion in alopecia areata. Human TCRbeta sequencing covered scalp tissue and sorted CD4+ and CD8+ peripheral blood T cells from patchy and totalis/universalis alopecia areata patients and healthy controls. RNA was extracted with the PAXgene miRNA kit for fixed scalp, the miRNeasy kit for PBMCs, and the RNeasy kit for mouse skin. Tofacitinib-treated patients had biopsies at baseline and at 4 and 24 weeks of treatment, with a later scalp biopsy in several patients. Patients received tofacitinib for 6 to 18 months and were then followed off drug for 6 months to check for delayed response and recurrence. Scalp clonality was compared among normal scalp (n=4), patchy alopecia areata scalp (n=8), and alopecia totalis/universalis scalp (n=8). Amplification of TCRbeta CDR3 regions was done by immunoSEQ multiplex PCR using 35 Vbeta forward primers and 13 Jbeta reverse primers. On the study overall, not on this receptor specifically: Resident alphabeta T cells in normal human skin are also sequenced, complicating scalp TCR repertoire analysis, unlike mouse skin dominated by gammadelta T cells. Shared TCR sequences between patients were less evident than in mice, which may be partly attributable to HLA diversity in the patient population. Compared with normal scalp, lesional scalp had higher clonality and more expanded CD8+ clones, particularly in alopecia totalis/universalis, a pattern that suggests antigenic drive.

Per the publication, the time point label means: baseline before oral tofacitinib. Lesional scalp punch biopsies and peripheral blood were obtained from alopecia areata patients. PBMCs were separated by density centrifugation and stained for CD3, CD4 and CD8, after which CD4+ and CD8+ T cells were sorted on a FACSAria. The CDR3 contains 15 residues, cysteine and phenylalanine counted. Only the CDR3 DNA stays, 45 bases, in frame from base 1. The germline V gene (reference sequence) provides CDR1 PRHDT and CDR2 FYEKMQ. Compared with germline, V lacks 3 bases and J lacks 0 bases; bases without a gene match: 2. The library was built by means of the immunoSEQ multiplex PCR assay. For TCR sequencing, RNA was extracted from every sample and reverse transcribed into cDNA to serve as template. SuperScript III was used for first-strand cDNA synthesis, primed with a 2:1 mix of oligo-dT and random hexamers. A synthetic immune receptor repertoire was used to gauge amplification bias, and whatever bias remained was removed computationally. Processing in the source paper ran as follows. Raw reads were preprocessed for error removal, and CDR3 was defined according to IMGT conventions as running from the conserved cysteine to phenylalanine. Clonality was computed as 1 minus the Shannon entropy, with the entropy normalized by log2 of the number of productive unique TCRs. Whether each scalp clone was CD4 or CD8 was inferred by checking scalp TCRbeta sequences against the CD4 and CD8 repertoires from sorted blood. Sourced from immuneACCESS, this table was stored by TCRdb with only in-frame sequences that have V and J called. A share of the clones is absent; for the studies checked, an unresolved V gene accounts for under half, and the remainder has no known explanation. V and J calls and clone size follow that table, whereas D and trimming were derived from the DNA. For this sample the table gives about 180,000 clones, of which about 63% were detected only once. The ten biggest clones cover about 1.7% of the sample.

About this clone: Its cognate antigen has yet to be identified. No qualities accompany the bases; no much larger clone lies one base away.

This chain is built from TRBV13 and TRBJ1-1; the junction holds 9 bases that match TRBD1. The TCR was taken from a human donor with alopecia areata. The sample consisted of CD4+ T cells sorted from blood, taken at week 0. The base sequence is TGTGCCAGCAGCTTGAACAGGGGGCTGAACACTGAAGCTTTCTTT. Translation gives CASSLNRGLNTEAFF.